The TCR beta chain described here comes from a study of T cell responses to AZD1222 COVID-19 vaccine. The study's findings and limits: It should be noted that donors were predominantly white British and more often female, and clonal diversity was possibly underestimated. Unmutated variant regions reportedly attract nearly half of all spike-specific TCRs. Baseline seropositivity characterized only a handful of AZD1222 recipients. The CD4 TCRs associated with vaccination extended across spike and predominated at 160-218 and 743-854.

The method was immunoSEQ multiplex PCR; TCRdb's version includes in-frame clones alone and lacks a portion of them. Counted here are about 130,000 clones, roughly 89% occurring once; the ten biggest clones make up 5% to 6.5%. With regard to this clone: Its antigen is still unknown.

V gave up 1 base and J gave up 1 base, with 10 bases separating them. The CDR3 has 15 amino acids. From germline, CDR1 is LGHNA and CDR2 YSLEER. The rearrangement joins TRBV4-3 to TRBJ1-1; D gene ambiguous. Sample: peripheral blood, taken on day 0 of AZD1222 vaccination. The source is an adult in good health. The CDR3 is CASSQVSTGNTEAFF. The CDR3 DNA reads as TGCGCCAGCAGCCAAGTATCCACCGGGAACACTGAAGCTTTCTTT.